The source of this T cell receptor (beta chain) is a study of identifying expanded T cells in peripheral blood. Study-level results: Over two and four weeks, about 15 and 18 clones changed, versus around 1.1 between replicates.

Of note for this clone: The target antigen is unknown.

Repertoires were generated with immunoSEQ multiplex PCR, while TCRdb's copy carries only in-frame clones and drops some. The data contain 100,000 to 150,000 clones, about 80% of them singletons. Collection occurred without any documented infections or immune events in donors. Trimming shortened V by 1 base and J by 8 bases, and 15 bases separated the two germline ends. This CDR3 has 14 residues. Per the germline V gene, CDR1 is SGHDT and CDR2 is YYEEEE. The chain links TRBV5-6 to TRBJ1-2; no firm D call. The receptor comes from a person aged 18-70 years in good health. The specimen sequenced was blood. This chain's CDR3 is CASSLFGRQSGYTF. The CDR3 region has the DNA TGTGCCAGCAGCTTGTTTGGTCGTCAGTCGGGCTACACCTTC.